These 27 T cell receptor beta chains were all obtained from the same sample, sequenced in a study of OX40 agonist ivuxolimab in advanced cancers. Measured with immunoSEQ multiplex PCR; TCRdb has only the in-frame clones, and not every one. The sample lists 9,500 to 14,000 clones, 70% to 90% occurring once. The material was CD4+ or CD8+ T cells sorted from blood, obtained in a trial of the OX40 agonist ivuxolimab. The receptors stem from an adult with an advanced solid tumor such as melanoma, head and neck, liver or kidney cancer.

The chain's CDR3 is CASSQGTGSYNEQFF. The DNA for the CDR3 is TGTGCCAGCAGCCAAGGTACGGGGTCCTACAATGAGCAGTTCTTC. The V call is TRBV4-2, the J call TRBJ2-1, with a possible D match to TRBD2 (5 bases). Germline V CDR1 and CDR2: LGHNA, YNFKEQ. This CDR3 region has 15 residues. V lost 1 base, J lost 1 base, and 8 bases lay in between.

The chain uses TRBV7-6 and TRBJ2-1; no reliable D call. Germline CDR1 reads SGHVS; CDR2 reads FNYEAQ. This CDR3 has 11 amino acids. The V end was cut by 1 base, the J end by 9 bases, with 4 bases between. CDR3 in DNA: TGTGCCAGCAGCTTAGAGGCTGAGCAGTTCTTC. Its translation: CASSLEAEQFF.

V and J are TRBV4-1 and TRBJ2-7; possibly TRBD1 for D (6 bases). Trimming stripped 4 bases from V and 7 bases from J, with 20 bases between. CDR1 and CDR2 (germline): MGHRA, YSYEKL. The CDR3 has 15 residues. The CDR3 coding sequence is TGCGCCAGCAGCCTTCGAGATGGGGGCTACGGGGAGCAGTACTTC. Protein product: CASSLRDGGYGEQYF.

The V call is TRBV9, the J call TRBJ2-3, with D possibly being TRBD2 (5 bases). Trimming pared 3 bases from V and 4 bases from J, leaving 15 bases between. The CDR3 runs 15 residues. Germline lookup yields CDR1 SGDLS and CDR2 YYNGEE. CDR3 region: CASSGPVSGPDTQYF. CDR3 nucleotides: TGTGCCAGCAGCGGGCCGGTGAGCGGTCCAGATACGCAGTATTTT.

CDR3 region: CASSYSSSADTQYF. DNA of the CDR3: TGTGCCAGCAGTTACTCGTCTAGCGCAGATACGCAGTATTTT. The gene calls are TRBV6-5 and TRBJ2-3, with D perhaps TRBD2 (6 bases). V was cut by 0 bases and J by 4 bases, with 8 bases left in between. CDR3 length equals 14 residues. Per the germline V gene, CDR1 is MNHEY and CDR2 is SVGAGI.

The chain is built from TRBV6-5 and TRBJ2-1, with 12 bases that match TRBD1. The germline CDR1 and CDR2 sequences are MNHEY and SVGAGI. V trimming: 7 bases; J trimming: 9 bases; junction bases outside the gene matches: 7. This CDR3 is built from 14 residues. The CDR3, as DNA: TGTGCCAGCACTAGCGGGACAGGGGGCCTTGAGCAGTTCTTC. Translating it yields CASTSGTGGLEQFF.

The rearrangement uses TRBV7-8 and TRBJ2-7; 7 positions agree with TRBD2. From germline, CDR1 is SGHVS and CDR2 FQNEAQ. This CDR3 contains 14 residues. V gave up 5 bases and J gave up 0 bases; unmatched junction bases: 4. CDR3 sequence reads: CASSVSGDSYEQYF. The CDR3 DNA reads TGTGCCAGCAGCGTAAGCGGGGACTCCTACGAGCAGTACTTC. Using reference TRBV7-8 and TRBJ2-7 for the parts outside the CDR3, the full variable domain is GAGVSQSPRYKVAKRGQDVALRCDPISGHVSLFWYQQALGQGPEFLTYFQNEAQLDKSGLPSDRFFAERPEGSVSTLKIQRTQQEDSAVYLCASSVSGDSYEQYFGPGTRLTVT.

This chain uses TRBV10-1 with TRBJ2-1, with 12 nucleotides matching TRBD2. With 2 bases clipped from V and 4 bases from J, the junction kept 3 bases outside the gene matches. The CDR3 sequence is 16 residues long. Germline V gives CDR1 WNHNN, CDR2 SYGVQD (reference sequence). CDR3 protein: CASSELLAGGYNEQFF. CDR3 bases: TGCGCCAGCAGTGAGCTCCTAGCGGGAGGGTACAATGAGCAGTTCTTC.

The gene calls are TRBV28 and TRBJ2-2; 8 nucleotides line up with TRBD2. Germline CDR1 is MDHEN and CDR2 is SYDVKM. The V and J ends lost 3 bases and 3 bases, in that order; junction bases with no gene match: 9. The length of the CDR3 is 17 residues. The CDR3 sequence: CASSFPQAGVDTGELFF. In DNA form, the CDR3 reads TGTGCCAGCAGTTTTCCCCAAGCGGGAGTAGACACCGGGGAGCTGTTTTTT.

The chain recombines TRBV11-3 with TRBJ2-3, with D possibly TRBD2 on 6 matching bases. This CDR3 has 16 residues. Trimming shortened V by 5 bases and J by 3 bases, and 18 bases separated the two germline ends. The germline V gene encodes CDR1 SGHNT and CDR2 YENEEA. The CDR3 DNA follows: TGTGCCAGCAGCCCCCCCAGCGGGTCTTTTACAGATACGCAGTATTTT. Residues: CASSPPSGSFTDTQYF.

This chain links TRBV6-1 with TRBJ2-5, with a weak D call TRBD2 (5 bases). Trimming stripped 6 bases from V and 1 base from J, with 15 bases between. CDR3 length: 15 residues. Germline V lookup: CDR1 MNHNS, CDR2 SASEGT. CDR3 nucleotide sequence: TGTGCCAGCAGGACGTGGAACGGGATCCAAGAGACCCAGTACTTC. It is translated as CASRTWNGIQETQYF.

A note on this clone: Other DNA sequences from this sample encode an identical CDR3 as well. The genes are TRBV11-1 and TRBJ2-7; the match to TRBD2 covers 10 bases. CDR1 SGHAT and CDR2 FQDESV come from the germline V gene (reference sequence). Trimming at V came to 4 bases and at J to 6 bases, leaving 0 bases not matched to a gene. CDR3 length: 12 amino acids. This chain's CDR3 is CASSSSGGEQYF. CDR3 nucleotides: TGTGCCAGCAGCTCTAGCGGGGGCGAGCAGTACTTC.

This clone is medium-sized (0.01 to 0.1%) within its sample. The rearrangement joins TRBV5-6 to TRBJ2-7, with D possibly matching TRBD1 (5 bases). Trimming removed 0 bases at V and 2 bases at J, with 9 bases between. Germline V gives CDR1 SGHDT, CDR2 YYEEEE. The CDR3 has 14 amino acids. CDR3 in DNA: TGTGCCAGCAGCTTGGGGGGCAGCACCTACGAGCAGTACTTC. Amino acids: CASSLGGSTYEQYF.

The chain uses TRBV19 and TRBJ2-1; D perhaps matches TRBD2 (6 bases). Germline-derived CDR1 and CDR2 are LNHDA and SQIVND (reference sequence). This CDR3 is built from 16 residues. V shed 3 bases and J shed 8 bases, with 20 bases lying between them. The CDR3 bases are TGTGCCAGTAGTATTTCCCCCGAACGAGCGGGCTATGAGCAGTTCTTC. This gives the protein CASSISPERAGYEQFF.

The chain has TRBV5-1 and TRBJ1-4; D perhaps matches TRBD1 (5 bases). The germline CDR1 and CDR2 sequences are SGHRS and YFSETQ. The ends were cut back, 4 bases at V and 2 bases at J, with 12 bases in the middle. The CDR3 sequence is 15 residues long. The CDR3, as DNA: TGCGCCAGCAGCGCCCGGGGCCTCACTAATGAAAAACTGTTTTTT. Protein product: CASSARGLTNEKLFF.

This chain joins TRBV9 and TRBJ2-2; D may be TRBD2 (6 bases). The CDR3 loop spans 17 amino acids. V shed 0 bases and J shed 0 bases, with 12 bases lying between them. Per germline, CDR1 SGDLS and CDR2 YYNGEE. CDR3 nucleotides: TGTGCCAGCAGCGTAGCCCCCAGCGGGCCGAACACCGGGGAGCTGTTTTTT. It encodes CASSVAPSGPNTGELFF.

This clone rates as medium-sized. CDR3 loop: CASSRGLAGGEQYF. As DNA, the CDR3 is TGTGCCAGCAGCAGGGGACTAGCGGGAGGCGAGCAGTACTTC. The chain has TRBV9 and TRBJ2-7, with TRBD2 identical over 15 bases. Germline CDR1 SGDLS, CDR2 YYNGEE. The V gene end was trimmed by 4 bases and the J gene end by 6 bases; junction bases not matched to a gene: 2. The CDR3 covers 14 residues.

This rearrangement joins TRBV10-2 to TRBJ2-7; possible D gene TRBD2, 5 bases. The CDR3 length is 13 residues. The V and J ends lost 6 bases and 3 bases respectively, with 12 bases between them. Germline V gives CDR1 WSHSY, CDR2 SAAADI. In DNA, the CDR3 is TGCGCCAGCAGGGACTTTGGACTCTACGAGCAGTACTTC. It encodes CASRDFGLYEQYF.

CDR3 protein: CSVEAGLAFYNEQFF. Here the CDR3 DNA reads TGCAGCGTTGAAGCGGGACTAGCATTCTACAATGAGCAGTTCTTC. This chain uses TRBV29-1 with TRBJ2-1, with 9 positions matching TRBD2. Per the germline V gene, CDR1 is SQVTM and CDR2 is ANQGSEA. The CDR3 is 15 residues long. V gave up 1 base and J gave up 3 bases; unmatched junction bases: 4.

The CDR3: CASSLADSSYNEQFF. CDR3 DNA sequence: TGCGCCAGCAGCTTGGCCGACAGCTCCTACAATGAGCAGTTCTTC. The chain recombines TRBV5-1 with TRBJ2-1, with D possibly being TRBD1 (5 bases). The germline V and J ends were trimmed by 0 bases and 0 bases, with 7 bases remaining between them. Germline-derived CDR1 and CDR2 are SGHRS and YFSETQ. This CDR3 contains 15 residues.

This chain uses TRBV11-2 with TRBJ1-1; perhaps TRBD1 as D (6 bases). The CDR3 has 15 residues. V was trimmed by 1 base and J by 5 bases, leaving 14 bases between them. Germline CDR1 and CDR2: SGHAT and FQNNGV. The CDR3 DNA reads TGTGCCAGCAGCTTAGTGGCTTTAAGGGGGACTGAAGCTTTCTTT. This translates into CASSLVALRGTEAFF.

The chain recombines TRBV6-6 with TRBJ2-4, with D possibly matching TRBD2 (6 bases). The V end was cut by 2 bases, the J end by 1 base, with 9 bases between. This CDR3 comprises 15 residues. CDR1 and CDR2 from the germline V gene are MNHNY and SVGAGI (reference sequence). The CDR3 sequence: CASSYLRGAKNIQYF. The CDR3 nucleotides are TGTGCCAGCAGTTACCTACGGGGGGCCAAAAACATTCAGTACTTC.

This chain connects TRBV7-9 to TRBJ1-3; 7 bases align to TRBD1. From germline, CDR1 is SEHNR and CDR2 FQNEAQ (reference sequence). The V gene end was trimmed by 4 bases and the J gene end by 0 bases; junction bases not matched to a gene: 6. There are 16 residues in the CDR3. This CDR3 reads CASSSWTGLSGNTIYF. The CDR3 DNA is TGTGCCAGCAGCTCCTGGACAGGCCTCTCTGGAAACACCATATATTTT. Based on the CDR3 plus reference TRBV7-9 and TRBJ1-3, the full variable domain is DTGVSQNPRHKITKRGQNVTFRCDPISEHNRLYWYRQTLGQGPEFLTYFQNEAQLEKSRLLSDRFSAERPKGSFSTLEIQRTEQGDSAMYLCASSSWTGLSGNTIYFGEGSWLTVV.

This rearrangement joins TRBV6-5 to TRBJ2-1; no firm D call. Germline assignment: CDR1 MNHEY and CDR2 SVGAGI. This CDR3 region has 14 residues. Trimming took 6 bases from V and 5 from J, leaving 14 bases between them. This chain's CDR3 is CASSPTGPHNEQFF. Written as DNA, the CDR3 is TGTGCCAGCAGCCCCACCGGGCCACACAATGAGCAGTTCTTC.

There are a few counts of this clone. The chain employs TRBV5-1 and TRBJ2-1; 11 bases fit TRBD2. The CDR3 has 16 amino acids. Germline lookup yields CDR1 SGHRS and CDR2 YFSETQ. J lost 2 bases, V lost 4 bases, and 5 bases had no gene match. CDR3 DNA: TGCGCCAGCAGCCATACTAGCGGGGGTACCTACAATGAGCAGTTCTTC. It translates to CASSHTSGGTYNEQFF.

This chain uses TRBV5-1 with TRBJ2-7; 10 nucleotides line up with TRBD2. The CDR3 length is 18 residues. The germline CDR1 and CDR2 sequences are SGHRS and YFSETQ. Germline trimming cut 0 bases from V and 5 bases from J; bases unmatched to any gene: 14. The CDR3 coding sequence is TGCGCCAGCAGCTTGGCTGCTAGCGGGAGCATTCTTTGGGACGAGCAGTACTTC. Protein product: CASSLAASGSILWDEQYF. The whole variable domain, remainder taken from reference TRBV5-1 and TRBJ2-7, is KAGVTQTPRYLIKTRGQQVTLSCSPISGHRSVSWYQQTPGQGLQFLFEYFSETQRNKGNFPGRFSGRQFSNSRSEMNVSTLELGDSALYLCASSLAASGSILWDEQYFGPGTRLTVT.

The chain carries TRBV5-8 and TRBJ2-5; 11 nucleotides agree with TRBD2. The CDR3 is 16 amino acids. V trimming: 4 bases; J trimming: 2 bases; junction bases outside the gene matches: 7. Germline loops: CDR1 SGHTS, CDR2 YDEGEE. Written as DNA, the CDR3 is TGTGCCAGCAGCCGCCGTAGCGGGAGGGATCAAGAGACCCAGTACTTC. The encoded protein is CASSRRSGRDQETQYF.